The 23 T cell receptor beta chains below all came from one sample that was sequenced in a study of blood T cell repertoires in COVID-19. Clones were sequenced by immunoSEQ multiplex PCR, and TCRdb holds only the in-frame ones, with some missing. Altogether nearly 350,000 clones are present, around 82% being singletons, with the ten largest covering 2.5% to 3%. What was sequenced was peripheral blood. The receptor set was obtained from a man aged 25-40 years with active or convalescent COVID-19.

The J gene is TRBJ2-3, the V gene TRBV7-7; D is possibly TRBD2 (6 bases). The V end lost 5 bases, the J end lost 6 bases, and 12 bases lay between the germline ends. Germline CDR1 and CDR2: SSHAT and FNYEAQ (reference sequence). This CDR3 spans 13 amino acids. The CDR3 DNA reads as TGTGCCAGCAGCCCGGGACTGGGGGATACGCAGTATTTT. Its protein product is CASSPGLGDTQYF. The full variable domain, with the rest looked up from reference TRBV7-7 and TRBJ2-3, is GAGVSQSPRYKVTKRGQDVTLRCDPISSHATLYWYQQALGQGPEFLTYFNYEAQPDKSGLPSDRFSAERPEGSISTLTIQRTEQRDSAMYRCASSPGLGDTQYFGPGTRLTVL.

This clone has a handful of counts. The rearrangement joins TRBV19 to TRBJ2-2; possible D gene TRBD1, 5 bases. Germline V gene sequence: CDR1 LNHDA, CDR2 SQIVND (reference sequence). Trimming removed 3 bases at V and 1 base at J, with 12 bases between. The CDR3 spans 16 residues. CDR3 coding DNA: TGTGCCAGTAGTATCATCAGGGTAGGGAACACCGGGGAGCTGTTTTTT. This encodes CASSIIRVGNTGELFF. The full variable domain, its missing parts supplied by reference TRBV19 and TRBJ2-2, is DGGITQSPKYLFRKEGQNVTLSCEQNLNHDAMYWYRQDPGQGLRLIYYSQIVNDFQKGDIAEGYSVSREKKESFPLTVTSAQKNPTAFYLCASSIIRVGNTGELFFGEGSRLTVL.

This sequence joins TRBV2 and TRBJ1-1; 8 positions match TRBD1. After removal of 5 bases from V and 7 bases from J, the junction contained 9 bases not matched to a gene. Germline assignment: CDR1 SNHLY and CDR2 FYNNEI. The CDR3 runs 14 residues. The CDR3 loop is CASSPLTGAGEAFF. Here the CDR3 DNA reads TGTGCCAGCAGTCCCCTGACAGGGGCCGGTGAAGCTTTCTTT.

The gene calls are TRBV7-8 and TRBJ2-1, with 7 bases fitting TRBD1. The CDR3 sequence is 13 residues long. Germline loops: CDR1 SGHVS, CDR2 FQNEAQ. With 5 bases clipped from V and 4 bases from J, the junction kept 2 bases outside the gene matches. The CDR3 region is CASSPGGYNEQFF. In DNA, the CDR3 is TGTGCCAGCAGCCCAGGGGGTTACAATGAGCAGTTCTTC.

V usage is TRBV29-1 and J usage is TRBJ1-6; 9 bases are shared with TRBD1. The CDR3 is made up of 17 amino acids. Looked up from germline, CDR1 is SQVTM and CDR2 is ANQGSEA. Germline trimming cut 6 bases from V and 5 bases from J; bases unmatched to any gene: 14. CDR3 DNA: TGCAGCGTGGGGCTGGGACAGGGTGAAATTAATAATTCACCCCTCCACTTT. Translating gives CSVGLGQGEINNSPLHF.

Turning to this clone: The sample contains more than one DNA sequence encoding this CDR3. The rearrangement uses TRBV5-1 and TRBJ1-2, with no clear D. V was clipped by 0 bases and J by 2 bases, with 5 bases between them. Germline CDR1 reads SGHRS; CDR2 reads YFSETQ. CDR3 length: 13 amino acids. The CDR3 sequence: CASSLEQNYGYTF. For the CDR3, the DNA is TGCGCCAGCAGCTTGGAACAAAACTATGGCTACACCTTC.

The chain recombines TRBV6-2 or TRBV6-3 with TRBJ2-1; TRBD1 matches 7 bases. The junction had 6 bases not matched to a gene; V was cut back by 5 bases and J by 2 bases. This CDR3 region has 15 residues. The germline gives CDR1 MNHEY, CDR2 SVGEGT. The CDR3 spells CASSNRDRAYNEQFF. In nucleotides, the CDR3 is TGTGCCAGCAGTAACCGGGACAGAGCCTACAATGAGCAGTTCTTC.

The chain employs TRBV11-2 and TRBJ1-1, with D possibly being TRBD1 (6 bases). With 8 bases removed from V and 4 bases from J, the gap between germline ends came to 23 bases. The CDR3 covers 16 residues. Germline V gene sequence: CDR1 SGHAT, CDR2 FQNNGV. CDR3 protein: CASGIAQGPLGTEAFF. Written as DNA, the CDR3 is TGTGCCAGCGGGATTGCACAGGGACCCCTGGGCACTGAAGCTTTCTTT.

The chain couples TRBV27 to TRBJ1-2, with 8 bases lining up with TRBD1. V lost 5 bases and J lost 8; bases outside the gene matches: 4. This CDR3 is 12 amino acids long. Germline V gives CDR1 MNHEY, CDR2 SMNVEV (reference sequence). DNA for the CDR3: TGTGCCAGCAGTCCACAGGGGGACGGCTACACCTTC. This sequence encodes CASSPQGDGYTF.

The V call is TRBV19, the J call TRBJ1-5, with D hard to call. The CDR3 is made up of 13 amino acids. V lost 9 bases and J lost 0, with 9 bases in between. Germline assignment: CDR1 LNHDA and CDR2 SQIVND (reference sequence). The CDR3 DNA is TGTGCCAGCGACGGGTATAGCAATCAGCCCCAGCATTTT. Translation gives CASDGYSNQPQHF.

In its sample, this clone was seen once. The chain uses TRBV29-1 and TRBJ2-2, with a possible D match to TRBD1 (6 bases). The CDR3 runs to 14 residues. Germline values: CDR1 SQVTM, CDR2 ANQGSEA. The V and J ends lost 6 bases and 0 bases respectively, with 11 bases between them. The CDR3 coding sequence is TGCAGCGTGTCGGACAGCTCGAACACCGGGGAGCTGTTTTTT. This encodes CSVSDSSNTGELFF.

The CDR3: CAWSGTGGNQPQHF. DNA of the CDR3: TGTGCCTGGAGTGGTACAGGGGGCAATCAGCCCCAGCATTTT. The rearrangement links TRBV30 to TRBJ1-5; 7 bases line up with TRBD1. CDR3 length: 14 residues. CDR1 is GTSNPN, CDR2 SVGIG, per germline (reference sequence). The junction had 2 bases not matched to a gene; V was cut back by 1 base and J by 2 bases. The full variable domain, rest sourced from reference TRBV30 and TRBJ1-5, is SQTIHQWPATLVQPVGSPLSLECTVEGTSNPNLYWYRQAAGRGLQLLFYSVGIGQISSEVPQNLSASRPQDRQFILSSKKLLLSDSGFYLCAWSGTGGNQPQHFGDGTRLSIL.

J is TRBJ2-7 and V is TRBV11-2; 8 nucleotides match TRBD1. Germline loops: CDR1 SGHAT, CDR2 FQNNGV. The V segment lost 4 bases and the J segment 6 bases; nucleotides outside the gene matches: 8. The CDR3 spans 14 residues. The CDR3 spells CASSSLDRATEQYF. For the CDR3, the DNA is TGTGCCAGCAGCTCTCTGGACAGGGCAACCGAGCAGTACTTC. The full variable domain, its missing parts supplied by reference TRBV11-2 and TRBJ2-7, is EAGVAQSPRYKIIEKRQSVAFWCNPISGHATLYWYQQILGQGPKLLIQFQNNGVVDDSQLPKDRFSAERLKGVDSTLKIQPAKLEDSAVYLCASSSLDRATEQYFGPGTRLTVT.

V gene TRBV5-1 combines with J gene TRBJ2-7, with D unclear. The CDR3 runs 14 residues. The V gene's germline CDR1 is SGHRS and CDR2 YFSETQ. V dropped 2 bases and J dropped 0 bases, with 9 bases sitting between them. The CDR3: CASSFIAFSYEQYF. The CDR3 DNA reads as TGCGCCAGCAGCTTTATAGCTTTCTCCTACGAGCAGTACTTC. Drawing the rest from reference TRBV5-1 and TRBJ2-7, the complete variable domain is KAGVTQTPRYLIKTRGQQVTLSCSPISGHRSVSWYQQTPGQGLQFLFEYFSETQRNKGNFPGRFSGRQFSNSRSEMNVSTLELGDSALYLCASSFIAFSYEQYFGPGTRLTVT.

This rearrangement joins TRBV7-2 to TRBJ2-7, with 9 bases that match TRBD2. The CDR3 runs to 15 residues. Germline trimming cut 7 bases from V and 4 bases from J; bases unmatched to any gene: 11. Germline CDR1 is SGHTA and CDR2 is FQGNSA. This chain's CDR3 is CASTLAGGGAYEQYF. CDR3 nucleotides: TGTGCCAGCACCCTAGCGGGCGGGGGGGCTTACGAGCAGTACTTC.

The chain couples TRBV5-1 to TRBJ2-7, with a possible D match to TRBD2 (7 bases). V was pared by 0 bases and J by 2 bases, with 12 bases between. The CDR3 length is 15 residues. Germline V CDR1 and CDR2: SGHRS, YFSETQ. The CDR3 nucleotides read TGCGCCAGCAGCTTGGGGGGAGGGGGGACCTACGAGCAGTACTTC. It translates to CASSLGGGGTYEQYF.

The CDR3 region is CASSPDRYTDTQYF. DNA of the CDR3: TGTGCCAGCAGCCCGGACAGATACACAGATACGCAGTATTTT. This chain uses TRBV7-3 with TRBJ2-3, with TRBD1 as a possible D gene (6 bases). Trimming removed 5 bases at V and 2 bases at J, with 11 bases between. The CDR3 has 14 amino acids. Germline lookup yields CDR1 SGHTA and CDR2 FQGTGA.

The chain joins TRBV5-8 to TRBJ1-1; TRBD1 is a possible D gene (6 bases). Germline values: CDR1 SGHTS, CDR2 YDEGEE. Trimming removed 0 bases at V and 0 bases at J, with 6 bases between. This CDR3 has 14 residues. In DNA form, the CDR3 reads TGTGCCAGCAGCTTGGGGGGGCTGAACACTGAAGCTTTCTTT. It is translated as CASSLGGLNTEAFF.

This chain joins TRBV30 and TRBJ2-5; TRBD2 agrees at 13 bases. After removal of 3 bases from V and 5 bases from J, the junction contained 0 bases not matched to a gene. The CDR3 contains 13 residues. Looked up from germline, CDR1 is GTSNPN and CDR2 is SVGIG (reference sequence). The DNA for the CDR3 is TGTGCCTGGAGGACTAGCGGGAGGGAGACCCAGTACTTC. Residues: CAWRTSGRETQYF.

This clone was observed many times. This chain connects TRBV5-4 to TRBJ2-5; 7 bases fit TRBD1. Germline values: CDR1 SGHNT, CDR2 YYREEE (reference sequence). The CDR3 is 16 residues long. The trim removed 3 bases at V and 4 bases at J, leaving 12 bases unmatched. CDR3 coding DNA: TGTGCCAGCAGCTGGGTGGGGTTGGGGGACAGAGAGACCCAGTACTTC. As protein: CASSWVGLGDRETQYF.

This clone was seen only once. The CDR3 is CASSRGQDEQYF. The DNA of the CDR3 is TGTGCCAGCAGCCGGGGGCAGGACGAGCAGTACTTC. The rearrangement uses TRBV3-1 (or the pseudogene TRBV3-2) and TRBJ2-7; D is possibly TRBD1 (6 bases). V was cut by 4 bases and J by 5 bases, with 9 bases left in between. CDR3 size: 12 residues. Looked up from germline, CDR1 is LGHDT and CDR2 is YNNKEL (reference sequence).

This CDR3 reads CASSNRQGLSGNTIYF. The DNA of the CDR3 is TGTGCCAGTAGTAACCGACAGGGCCTCTCTGGAAACACCATATATTTT. The chain couples TRBV19 to TRBJ1-3; 7 bases are shared with TRBD1. V gave up 4 bases and J gave up 0 bases; unmatched junction bases: 6. The V gene's germline CDR1 is LNHDA and CDR2 SQIVND (reference sequence). This CDR3 is built from 16 residues.

The chain carries TRBV30 and TRBJ1-2; weak D call: TRBD1 (6 bases). CDR1 is GTSNPN and CDR2 is SVGIG in the germline V gene (reference sequence). V was shortened by 4 bases and J by 1 base, with 10 bases between the two germline ends. The CDR3 sequence is 13 residues long. The CDR3 coding sequence is TGTGCCTGGAATGGGGGCTTTAACTATGGCTACACCTTC. It codes for CAWNGGFNYGYTF.